This is a list of T cell receptor beta chains from one sample in a study of T cell repertoires in cytomegalovirus infection. MiXCR, run by TCRdb on the reads, gives a single entry per CDR3 protein. There are approximately 600,000 distinct CDR3 sequences in the sample; 40% occur only once, and 48% lies in the top ten. These receptors are not linked to any known antigen. Source: cultured PBMCs, taken from culture after CMV antigen stimulation. These receptors were collected from a human donor in good health (CMV status not recorded). Some clones in this sample may be carry-over from other donors' samples. CDR3s include the opening cysteine and the closing phenylalanine or tryptophan. A D gene is named only where the DNA matches it firmly. Clone sizes are given selectively: once, few, many, or a class where the clone is expanded.

>-|TRBV7-2|TRBJ2-3|many
TGTGCCAGCAGCTTAGCCACAGATACGCAGTATTTT
CASSLATDTQYF
>-|TRBV11-2|TRBJ2-2|few
TGTGCCAGCAGCTCAAACAGACAGTGGAACACCGGGGAGCTGTTTTTT
CASSSNRQWNTGELFF
>-|TRBV7-2|TRBJ2-5|many
TGTGCCAGCAGTCGTGGTCGGGACCAAGAGACCCAGTACTTC
CASSRGRDQETQYF
>TRBD1|TRBV7-4|TRBJ1-6|few
TGTGCCAGCAGCACCCGACAGGGGCGCCTCCACTTT
CASSTRQGRLHF
>TRBD2|TRBV2|TRBJ2-1|-
TGTGCCAGCAGTAGCGGGGGCTCTACCTACAATGAGCAGTTCTTC
CASSSGGSTYNEQFF
>TRBD2|TRBV7-2|TRBJ2-1|many
TGTGCCAGCAGCCGACGTTGGACTAGCGGGGGGGCTGGTCCTGAGCAGTTCTTC
CASSRRWTSGGAGPEQFF
>TRBD1|TRBV28|TRBJ2-5|-
TGTGCCACAAACGGCGGGGACAGGGGAGGCCAAGAGACCCAGTACTTC
CATNGGDRGGQETQYF
>-|TRBV5-3|TRBJ2-1|-
TGTGCCAGCAGCTTGGGCAATGCCTACAATGAGCAGTTCTTC
CASSLGNAYNEQFF
>TRBD2|TRBV7-2|TRBJ2-1|many
TGTGCCAGCAGCTTAGCGGGGAGGGTGTTCAATGAGCAGTTCTTC
CASSLAGRVFNEQFF
>TRBD2|TRBV3-1|TRBJ2-1|-
TGTGCCAGCAATCAAGGTGGGCCAGCGGGGTCTAGGAAGCAGTTCTTC
CASNQGGPAGSRKQFF
>-|TRBV6-2/TRBV6-3|TRBJ2-7|-
TGTGCCAGCAGTTACAACAGTCCAGGGCAGTACTTC
CASSYNSPGQYF
>TRBD2|TRBV7-2|TRBJ2-1|few
TGTGCCAGCAGCTTAGGCCCCCTAGCGGGACGAAACAATGAGCAGTTCTTC
CASSLGPLAGRNNEQFF
>TRBD1|TRBV7-2|TRBJ1-1|many
TGTGCCAGCAGCTCCAGGGGGGGGAACACTGAAGCTTTCTTT
CASSSRGGNTEAFF
>TRBD1|TRBV7-2|TRBJ2-3|many
TGTGCCAGCAGCTCCCGGGACAGACCTTCCACAGATACGCAGTATTTT
CASSSRDRPSTDTQYF
>TRBD2|TRBV6-7|TRBJ2-7|-
TGTGCCAGCAGATCACCGGGACTAGCGGGAGGGTCCTCCTACGAGCAGTACTTC
CASRSPGLAGGSSYEQYF
>-|TRBV12-3/TRBV12-4|TRBJ2-5|-
TGTGCCAGCAGTTTCTTAGGACCCCCGGTCGTAGAGACCCAGTACTTC
CASSFLGPPVVETQYF
>TRBD2|TRBV12-5|TRBJ2-2|-
TGTGCTAGTGGTTTCTTTAGCGGGAGGCCAAACACCGGGGAGCTGTTTTTT
CASGFFSGRPNTGELFF